These 30 T cell receptor beta chains share one sample of origin, sequenced in a study of CD8 T cells in Susac syndrome. Random hexamers were used to reverse transcribe an amount of 0.5 to 1 ug RNA. Using its own MiXCR run on the immunoSEQ multiplex PCR reads, TCRdb lists one record per CDR3 protein. The sample yields about 180,000 distinct CDR3 sequences, roughly 92% seen once. Sample: CD4+ T cells from PBMCs. The source is a human donor with multiple sclerosis.

The CDR3 nucleotides read TGCGCCAGCAGTCAATCGAGTCTAGCCCTCTCCTACGAGCAGTACTTC. Residues: CASSQSSLALSYEQYF. The chain employs TRBV23-1 and TRBJ2-7, with a possible D match to TRBD2 (5 bases). TRBV23-1 belongs to the ORF category, with a function that is uncertain. The CDR3 extends over 16 amino acids. Trimming took off 0 bases at V and 0 bases at J, with 12 bases between the two ends.

This chain connects TRBV5-1 to TRBJ1-4; 7 nucleotides agree with TRBD1. This CDR3 has 16 amino acids. Germline V lookup: CDR1 SGHRS, CDR2 YFSETQ. Trimming took 0 bases from V and 3 from J; bases not matched to a gene: 5. The CDR3 is CASSLAEGAANEKLFF. CDR3 bases: TGCGCCAGCAGCTTGGCAGAGGGGGCGGCTAATGAAAAACTGTTTTTT.

V usage is TRBV20-1 and J usage is TRBJ2-2; D is perhaps TRBD2 (5 bases). Trimming shortened V by 6 bases and J by 4 bases, and 12 bases separated the two germline ends. The CDR3 is 13 amino acids. Germline V CDR1 and CDR2: DFQATT, SNEGSKA (reference sequence). The CDR3 reads CSAFPTSTGELFF. Written as DNA, the CDR3 is TGCAGTGCATTCCCTACTAGCACCGGGGAGCTGTTTTTT.

The chain employs TRBV7-9 and TRBJ2-7; TRBD2 is a possible D gene (5 bases). This CDR3 contains 14 residues. Per the germline V gene, CDR1 is SEHNR and CDR2 is FQNEAQ (reference sequence). Deletions cut 6 bases from V and 1 base from J, with 13 bases between. CDR3 bases: TGTGCCAGCAGGCCTCCGGGAAAGTCCTACGAGCAGTACTTC. This encodes CASRPPGKSYEQYF.

This rearrangement joins TRBV5-6 to TRBJ1-6; TRBD1 matches 7 bases. In germline, CDR1 is SGHDT, CDR2 YYEEEE. The ends lost 4 bases at V and 6 bases at J; junction bases unmatched: 4. The CDR3 is 14 residues long. CDR3 protein: CASSQGTANSPLHF. The CDR3 DNA reads as TGTGCCAGCAGCCAGGGGACAGCTAATTCACCCCTCCACTTT.

The chain recombines TRBV3-1 with TRBJ1-5; D might be TRBD1 (5 bases). The V end was cut by 0 bases, the J end by 3 bases, with 12 bases between. Per the germline V gene, CDR1 is LGHDT and CDR2 is YNNKEL (reference sequence). This CDR3 comprises 16 residues. CDR3 coding DNA: TGTGCCAGCAGCCAAGATCGGGGGATTCACAATCAGCCCCAGCATTTT. Translating it yields CASSQDRGIHNQPQHF.

The table lists this clonotype with a count of one. The chain links TRBV7-2 to TRBJ1-2; 11 nucleotides match TRBD1. Trimming cost V 1 base and J 2 bases; bases outside gene matches: 0. The CDR3 is 15 residues long. Germline V gene data show CDR1 as SGHTA and CDR2 as FQGNSA. The CDR3 region has the DNA TGTGCCAGCAGCTTAGGGACAGGGGGCAACTATGGCTACACCTTC. Translated, it gives CASSLGTGGNYGYTF.

The table lists this clonotype with a count of one. The rearrangement uses TRBV5-1 and TRBJ1-2; a possible D gene is TRBD1 (5 bases). From germline, CDR1 is SGHRS and CDR2 YFSETQ. The CDR3 covers 14 residues. V was pared by 4 bases and J by 4 bases, with 14 bases between. CDR3 DNA: TGCGCCAGCAGCACCGGGGGGTTCGTCTATGGCTACACCTTC. Translation gives CASSTGGFVYGYTF.

The chain recombines TRBV2 with TRBJ2-2; a possible D gene is TRBD2 (6 bases). Germline V gene lookup returns CDR1 SNHLY and CDR2 FYNNEI. V was pared by 7 bases and J by 5 bases, with 11 bases between. This CDR3 is built from 13 residues. CDR3 amino acids: CASKTSWTGELFF. Written as DNA, the CDR3 is TGTGCCAGCAAGACTAGTTGGACCGGGGAGCTGTTTTTT.

J is TRBJ2-7 and V is TRBV28; 7 nucleotides match TRBD1. The CDR3 consists of 16 residues. Losses at the gene ends were 3 bases for V and 2 bases for J; bases not matched to a gene: 10. Germline values: CDR1 MDHEN, CDR2 SYDVKM. In DNA form, the CDR3 reads TGTGCCAGCAGTTTGGCAGGACAGGTCGCAACCTACGAGCAGTACTTC. Residues: CASSLAGQVATYEQYF.

V gene TRBV5-6 combines with J gene TRBJ2-2; D gene uncertain. With 3 bases removed from V and 1 base from J, the gap between germline ends came to 13 bases. Germline V gene lookup returns CDR1 SGHDT and CDR2 YYEEEE. The CDR3 sequence is 16 residues long. CDR3 nucleotides: TGTGCCAGCAGCTGGACGGAGAACTTGAACACCGGGGAGCTGTTTTTT. Its protein is CASSWTENLNTGELFF. Full variable domain (missing parts from reference TRBV5-6 and TRBJ2-2): DAGVTQSPTHLIKTRGQQVTLRCSPKSGHDTVSWYQQALGQGPQFIFQYYEEEERQRGNFPDRFSGHQFPNYSSELNVNALLLGDSALYLCASSWTENLNTGELFFGEGSRLTVL.

This chain uses TRBV6-5 with TRBJ2-5, with 7 bases aligning to TRBD1. The germline V gene has CDR1 MNHEY and CDR2 SVGAGI. The J segment lost 2 bases and the V segment lost 4 bases, leaving 1 base of the junction unmatched. This CDR3 contains 13 residues. The DNA for the CDR3 is TGTGCCAGCAGTTGGGGACAGCAAGAGACCCAGTACTTC. It yields the protein CASSWGQQETQYF.

This sequence joins TRBV12-3 or TRBV12-4 and TRBJ1-5; 7 nucleotides line up with TRBD1. The junction had 6 bases not matched to a gene; V was cut back by 0 bases and J by 7 bases. The length of the CDR3 is 15 residues. This chain's CDR3 is CASSLAGQAGQPQHF. As DNA, the CDR3 is TGTGCCAGCAGTTTAGCCGGACAGGCGGGGCAGCCCCAGCATTTT.

The rearrangement uses TRBV7-2 and TRBJ1-1; weak D call: TRBD1 (6 bases). Trimming stripped 4 bases from V and 6 bases from J, with 15 bases between. The CDR3 length is 14 residues. Germline loops: CDR1 SGHTA, CDR2 FQGNSA. CDR3 protein: CASSSIPGVSEAFF. The CDR3 DNA is TGTGCCAGCAGCTCGATCCCAGGGGTCTCTGAAGCTTTCTTT.

This rearrangement joins TRBV5-1 to TRBJ1-2, with D unresolved. CDR1 and CDR2 from the germline V gene are SGHRS and YFSETQ. Trimming stripped 4 bases from V and 3 bases from J, with 10 bases between. This CDR3 is 13 amino acids long. CDR3 nucleotides: TGCGCCAGCAGCCAGGACGGGGACTATGGCTACACCTTC. It codes for CASSQDGDYGYTF.

About this clonotype itself: The germline gene is not matched at one end of the junction; a read error may be the cause. This chain joins TRBV7-7 and TRBJ2-3; 9 nucleotides match TRBD1. The CDR3 spans 15 residues. CDR1 SSHAT and CDR2 FNYEAQ come from the germline V gene (reference sequence). CDR3 nucleotide sequence: TGTGCTAGCAGCTTACAGGGGGCTAGCACAGATACGCAGTATTTT. Residues: CASSLQGASTDTQYF.

The table lists this clonotype with a count of one. The gene calls are TRBV18 and TRBJ2-7; D might be TRBD1 (5 bases). Germline values: CDR1 KGHSH, CDR2 LQKENI. CDR3 size: 14 residues. Trimming shortened V by 3 bases and J by 5 bases, and 14 bases separated the two germline ends. CDR3 in amino acids: CASSPGPSRDEQYF. CDR3 bases: TGTGCCAGCTCACCGGGCCCCTCCAGGGACGAGCAGTACTTC.

This clonotype was observed once. The chain couples TRBV5-4 to TRBJ2-3; D might be TRBD2 (6 bases). The CDR3 runs 15 residues. Trimming shortened V by 1 base and J by 0 bases, and 9 bases separated the two germline ends. The germline V gene encodes CDR1 SGHNT and CDR2 YYREEE (reference sequence). CDR3 coding DNA: TGTGCCAGCAGCTTGAAAAGCGGGAGCACAGATACGCAGTATTTT. As protein: CASSLKSGSTDTQYF.

V gene TRBV20-1 combines with J gene TRBJ1-1; D remains ambiguous. The V and J ends lost 3 bases and 4 bases respectively, with 15 bases between them. From germline, CDR1 is DFQATT and CDR2 SNEGSKA (reference sequence). The CDR3 is 14 residues long. The CDR3 nucleotides are TGCAGTGCTAGTCCCCCGCACATGGGCACTGAAGCTTTCTTT. Translation: CSASPPHMGTEAFF.

The genes are TRBV7-8 and TRBJ1-1; D is unresolved. The germline V and J ends were trimmed by 3 bases and 3 bases, with 11 bases remaining between them. The CDR3 is 14 amino acids. Germline CDR1 and CDR2: SGHVS and FQNEAQ. The CDR3 protein is CASSFDELDTEAFF. The CDR3 DNA sequence: TGTGCCAGCAGCTTCGACGAGCTCGACACTGAAGCTTTCTTT.

This chain links TRBV6-5 with TRBJ2-6; 10 nucleotides match TRBD1. Germline assignment: CDR1 MNHEY and CDR2 SVGAGI. The length of the CDR3 is 20 residues. Germline trimming cut 2 bases from V and 2 bases from J; bases unmatched to any gene: 12. The CDR3 DNA reads TGTGCCAGCAGTTACCTGAGACAGGGGGCGAAGCTTCCTGGGGCCAACGTCCTGACTTTC. Its protein product is CASSYLRQGAKLPGANVLTF.

The chain has TRBV15 and TRBJ2-3; D remains unclear. The CDR3 covers 13 residues. V dropped 5 bases and J dropped 0 bases, with 6 bases sitting between them. Germline V CDR1 and CDR2: LNHNV, YYDKDF (reference sequence). CDR3 region: CATSLASTDTQYF. The DNA of the CDR3 is TGTGCCACCAGCCTCGCGAGCACAGATACGCAGTATTTT.

The J gene is TRBJ1-4, the V gene TRBV7-9; no reliable D call. Germline CDR1 reads SEHNR; CDR2 reads FQNEAQ (reference sequence). Trimming cost V 2 bases and J 5 bases, with 9 bases left between them. The CDR3 spans 14 residues. The CDR3 region is CASSLTMGNEKLFF. CDR3 in DNA: TGTGCCAGCAGCTTAACAATGGGAAATGAAAAACTGTTTTTT.

The count of this clonotype is one. The chain carries TRBV7-9 and TRBJ2-4; D might be TRBD2 (6 bases). This CDR3 is 17 amino acids long. V was pared by 1 base and J by 1 base, with 14 bases between. Germline CDR1 SEHNR, CDR2 FQNEAQ (reference sequence). CDR3: CASSLGQQEGAKNIQYF. The CDR3 DNA reads as TGTGCCAGCAGCTTAGGACAACAGGAGGGGGCCAAAAACATTCAGTACTTC.

This clonotype came up once. The chain employs TRBV5-4 and TRBJ2-1; 7 nucleotides match TRBD2. After removal of 6 bases from V and 5 bases from J, the junction contained 8 bases not matched to a gene. The CDR3 length is 14 residues. Germline V gives CDR1 SGHNT, CDR2 YYREEE (reference sequence). The CDR3 sequence: CASNQGLQNNEQFF. The CDR3 DNA follows: TGTGCCAGCAATCAGGGACTACAAAACAATGAGCAGTTCTTC.

The chain has TRBV5-6 and TRBJ1-2; D is undetermined. V lost 3 bases and J 3 bases, leaving 12 bases between the germline ends. CDR3 length: 14 amino acids. CDR1 is SGHDT and CDR2 is YYEEEE in the germline V gene. CDR3 coding DNA: TGTGCCAGCAGCTATACTATTGCCGACTATGGCTACACCTTC. Translated, it gives CASSYTIADYGYTF. Full variable domain (missing parts from reference TRBV5-6 and TRBJ1-2): DAGVTQSPTHLIKTRGQQVTLRCSPKSGHDTVSWYQQALGQGPQFIFQYYEEEERQRGNFPDRFSGHQFPNYSSELNVNALLLGDSALYLCASSYTIADYGYTFGSGTRLTVV.

The chain combines TRBV28 with TRBJ2-1; TRBD2 matches 8 bases. Germline V gene sequence: CDR1 MDHEN, CDR2 SYDVKM. This CDR3 is 16 amino acids long. J was trimmed by 0 bases and V by 2 bases; bases with no gene match: 3. CDR3 DNA sequence: TGTGCCAGCAGTTTAGTGGCGGGGGGCTCCTACAATGAGCAGTTCTTC. Protein product: CASSLVAGGSYNEQFF.

The gene calls are TRBV29-1 and TRBJ2-7; D is unresolved. CDR3 length: 13 residues. The ends were cut back, 4 bases at V and 4 bases at J, with 14 bases in the middle. CDR1 is SQVTM and CDR2 is ANQGSEA in the germline V gene. The CDR3 protein is CSVGDQPPYEQYF. CDR3 in DNA: TGCAGCGTTGGTGACCAGCCACCTTACGAGCAGTACTTC.

DNA for the CDR3: TGCAGTGCCGATAGCGGGTACTCCTACAATGAGCAGTTCTTC. Amino acids: CSADSGYSYNEQFF. The chain uses TRBV20-1 and TRBJ2-1; 7 bases agree with TRBD2. The V gene end was trimmed by 6 bases and the J gene end by 0 bases; junction bases not matched to a gene: 5. CDR3 length: 14 residues. Germline CDR1 is DFQATT and CDR2 is SNEGSKA (reference sequence).

This rearrangement joins TRBV11-2 to TRBJ2-5; TRBD1 matches 7 bases. In germline, CDR1 is SGHAT, CDR2 FQNNGV. This CDR3 comprises 14 residues. The ends lost 5 bases at V and 2 bases at J; junction bases unmatched: 5. The CDR3 nucleotides read TGTGCCAGCAGCCATCACAGGGGTCAAGAGACCCAGTACTTC. Protein sequence: CASSHHRGQETQYF.